This T cell receptor (beta chain) emerged from a study of shared clonotypes between healthy human individuals. As concerns this clone: Its antigen remains unidentified.

Naive-designated CD8 cells lacked CD45RO, were positively enriched for CCR7, and omitted terminally differentiated effector memory CD45RA+ cells. The genomic DNA of each subset was split evenly across several immunoSEQ plates. Assay used: immunoSEQ multiplex PCR; TCRdb lists only in-frame clones, some missing. The repertoire has about 1,900,000 clones, about 94% of them found once; the top ten carry 1.2%. The study's findings and limits: Among the subsets, naive ones generally showed larger estimated richness than memory ones.

Germline CDR1 is MNHNY and CDR2 is SVGAGI (reference sequence). The CDR3 runs 13 residues. V dropped 7 bases and J dropped 0 bases, with 9 bases sitting between them. This receptor was identified in a man between 18 and 35 years old in good health. The rearrangement uses TRBV6-6 and TRBJ1-2; D is uncertain. The material sequenced was naive CD8+ T cells sorted from blood. The chain's CDR3 is CASMISPNYGYTF. As DNA, the CDR3 is TGTGCCAGCATGATCTCCCCTAACTATGGCTACACCTTC.